This passage covers 28 T cell receptor beta chains from one sample sequenced in a study of blood T cell repertoires in COVID-19 (dated by TCRdb to 2018 to 2020). Receptors were amplified or captured by the immunoSEQ multiplex PCR assay. TCRdb carries this immuneACCESS record with in-frame sequences only. Its versions omit some clonotypes, under half of them owing to an unresolved V gene in the studies checked, with the rest unexplained. The sample table records 45,000 to 70,000 clones; around four fifths of these occur just once. Under 15% of the sample lies in the top ten. The sample was peripheral blood. The receptors stem from a woman aged 80 or older with acute or convalescent COVID-19.

This clone has a count of ten or more. The chain recombines TRBV4-1 with TRBJ1-3, with D maybe TRBD1 (6 bases). Germline lookup yields CDR1 MGHRA and CDR2 YSYEKL. Trimming took off 5 bases at V and 0 bases at J, with 14 bases between the two ends. The CDR3 has 16 residues. Here the CDR3 reads CASSGGRRISGNTIYF. The CDR3 DNA sequence: TGCGCCAGCAGCGGGGGCCGGAGGATCTCTGGAAACACCATATATTTT.

This clone was found once. The J gene is TRBJ2-7, the V gene TRBV7-2; 10 bases align to TRBD1. The CDR3 sequence is 13 residues long. Germline CDR1 is SGHTA and CDR2 is FQGNSA. The ends lost 5 bases at V and 3 bases at J; junction bases unmatched: 1. The CDR3 region has the DNA TGTGCCAGCAGCCGGGACAGGGGCTACGAGCAGTACTTC. Translating it yields CASSRDRGYEQYF.

This rearrangement joins TRBV3-1 (or the pseudogene TRBV3-2) to TRBJ2-7; 8 bases fit TRBD2. V shed 1 base and J 2 bases; nucleotides not matched to a gene: 7. Germline lookup yields CDR1 LGHDT and CDR2 YNNKEL (reference sequence). This CDR3 region has 16 residues. CDR3 sequence (DNA): TGTGCCAGCAGCCAAGTGCTCATAGCGGGAACCTACGAGCAGTACTTC. Protein: CASSQVLIAGTYEQYF.

The rearrangement joins TRBV10-1 to TRBJ1-5; D ambiguous. There are 15 residues in the CDR3. The V gene's germline CDR1 is WNHNN and CDR2 SYGVQD (reference sequence). V was pared by 2 bases and J by 5 bases, with 13 bases between. In nucleotides, the CDR3 is TGCGCCAGCAGTGAGACTTGCCACTCTGATCAGCCCCAGCATTTT. Translating it yields CASSETCHSDQPQHF.

The rearrangement links TRBV5-4 to TRBJ2-3, with TRBD2 matching 10 bases. Germline trimming cut 1 base from V and 7 bases from J; bases unmatched to any gene: 3. CDR1 is SGHNT, CDR2 YYREEE, per germline (reference sequence). The CDR3 runs 14 residues. CDR3 coding DNA: TGTGCCAGCAGCTTGAGCGGGGGGGCATATACGCAGTATTTT. Translating gives CASSLSGGAYTQYF.

The chain recombines TRBV11-3 with TRBJ2-7; tentatively, D is TRBD1 (6 bases). V lost 2 bases and J 3 bases, leaving 14 bases between the germline ends. Germline V gives CDR1 SGHNT, CDR2 YENEEA. The CDR3 has 15 amino acids. In nucleotides, the CDR3 is TGTGCCAGCAGCTTACGATCAGGGGTAAGCTACGAGCAGTACTTC. This codes for CASSLRSGVSYEQYF.

The chain has TRBV12-3 or TRBV12-4 and TRBJ2-7; possibly TRBD1 for D (6 bases). The CDR3 extends over 11 amino acids. The V gene lost 8 bases and the J gene lost 8 bases, with 13 bases spanning the gap. The CDR3, as DNA: TGTGCCAGCGGGGACATCGCCAAGCAGTACTTC. Translated, it gives CASGDIAKQYF.

This chain connects TRBV10-2 to TRBJ1-5; TRBD1 matches 7 bases. V shed 6 bases and J 5 bases; nucleotides not matched to a gene: 10. Germline CDR1 WSHSY, CDR2 SAAADI. This CDR3 has 15 residues. CDR3 DNA: TGCGCCAGCAGCGGGGACAGCCGAGCCGATCAGCCCCAGCATTTT. Its protein product is CASSGDSRADQPQHF.

This clone occurred once. The chain has TRBV7-2 and TRBJ1-2; 8 bases align to TRBD1. The CDR3 length is 13 residues. After removal of 4 bases from V and 8 bases from J, the junction contained 6 bases not matched to a gene. CDR1 is SGHTA, CDR2 FQGNSA, per germline. The CDR3 spells CASSSGTGEGYTF. The CDR3 DNA is TGTGCCAGCAGCTCCGGGACAGGAGAAGGCTACACCTTC.

This chain links TRBV5-8 with TRBJ2-1; 9 nucleotides line up with TRBD2. Trimming at V came to 4 bases and at J to 8 bases, leaving 7 bases not matched to a gene. Per germline, CDR1 SGHTS and CDR2 YDEGEE. The CDR3 spans 14 residues. The CDR3 nucleotides read TGTGCCAGCAGCCCCGGGACTAGCTGGGATGAGCAGTTCTTC. It is translated as CASSPGTSWDEQFF. Supplemented by reference TRBV5-8 and TRBJ2-1, the full variable domain reads EAGVTQSPTHLIKTRGQQATLRCSPISGHTSVYWYQQALGLGLQFLLWYDEGEERNRGNFPPRFSGRQFPNYSSELNVNALELEDSALYLCASSPGTSWDEQFFGPGTRLTVL.

CDR3: CASSLWQGNYGYTF. The CDR3 DNA follows: TGCGCCAGCAGCTTGTGGCAGGGGAACTATGGCTACACCTTC. This rearrangement joins TRBV5-1 to TRBJ1-2; a possible D gene is TRBD1 (6 bases). Trimming left V 1 base short and J 2 bases short, with 9 bases between. CDR3 size: 14 residues. CDR1 and CDR2 from the germline V gene are SGHRS and YFSETQ. The full variable domain, completed using reference TRBV5-1 and TRBJ1-2, is KAGVTQTPRYLIKTRGQQVTLSCSPISGHRSVSWYQQTPGQGLQFLFEYFSETQRNKGNFPGRFSGRQFSNSRSEMNVSTLELGDSALYLCASSLWQGNYGYTFGSGTRLTVV.

V gene TRBV9 combines with J gene TRBJ1-1; 8 nucleotides match TRBD1. Germline CDR1 and CDR2: SGDLS and YYNGEE. J was trimmed by 0 bases and V by 0 bases; bases with no gene match: 4. The CDR3 extends over 16 amino acids. CDR3 DNA sequence: TGTGCCAGCAGCGTAGCCCCAGGGGGCTTGAACACTGAAGCTTTCTTT. The encoded protein is CASSVAPGGLNTEAFF. Using reference TRBV9 and TRBJ1-1 for the parts outside the CDR3, the full variable domain is DSGVTQTPKHLITATGQRVTLRCSPRSGDLSVYWYQQSLDQGLQFLIQYYNGEERAKGNILERFSAQQFPDLHSELNLSSLELGDSALYFCASSVAPGGLNTEAFFGQGTRLTVV.

The chain links TRBV3-1 (or the pseudogene TRBV3-2) to TRBJ1-4, with TRBD1 matching over 9 bases. V shed 4 bases and J 10 bases; nucleotides not matched to a gene: 7. This CDR3 spans 14 amino acids. The germline CDR1 and CDR2 sequences are LGHDT and YNNKEL (reference sequence). The CDR3 nucleotides read TGTGCCAGCAGCCTCCGGGACAGGGACGGAAAACTGTTTTTT. Translated, it gives CASSLRDRDGKLFF.

The genes are TRBV6-5 and TRBJ1-1; D call uncertain. Per the germline V gene, CDR1 is MNHEY and CDR2 is SVGAGI. Deletions cut 9 bases from V and 5 bases from J, with 10 bases between. This CDR3 has 11 amino acids. The CDR3, as DNA: TGTGCCAGTCTACGGGAGACTGAAGCTTTCTTT. Translating it yields CASLRETEAFF.

V usage is TRBV4-2 and J usage is TRBJ1-2; D ambiguous. From germline, CDR1 is LGHNA and CDR2 YNFKEQ. Trimming removed 2 bases from V and 7 bases from J, with 8 bases in between. The CDR3 spans 12 residues. CDR3 in amino acids: CASSQTAGGYTF. The CDR3 DNA is TGTGCCAGCAGCCAAACCGCGGGTGGCTACACCTTC.

V is TRBV19 and J is TRBJ1-1; 9 nucleotides match TRBD1. In germline, CDR1 is LNHDA, CDR2 SQIVND (reference sequence). The CDR3 has 14 residues. V lost 3 bases, J lost 4 bases, and 3 bases stayed unmatched. The CDR3 region has the DNA TGTGCCAGTAGTATGGACAGGGGTGGCACTGAAGCTTTCTTT. Its translation: CASSMDRGGTEAFF.

The rearrangement links TRBV27 to TRBJ1-2; 9 bases line up with TRBD1. Per germline, CDR1 MNHEY and CDR2 SMNVEV (reference sequence). The CDR3 is made up of 15 amino acids. Trimming removed 5 bases from V and 2 bases from J; junction bases left unmatched: 6. The CDR3 sequence: CASSQTDRGNYGYTF. CDR3 nucleotide sequence: TGTGCCAGCAGTCAAACAGACAGGGGGAACTATGGCTACACCTTC.

This clone was recorded once. V is TRBV6-5 and J is TRBJ2-5; D possibly corresponds to TRBD2 (7 bases). CDR1 and CDR2 from the germline V gene are MNHEY and SVGAGI. The CDR3 is 14 amino acids. With 7 bases removed from V and 3 bases from J, the gap between germline ends came to 15 bases. The chain's CDR3 is CASTFLGGEETQYF. The CDR3, as DNA: TGTGCCAGCACCTTTTTAGGGGGGGAAGAGACCCAGTACTTC.

The chain combines TRBV14 with TRBJ2-7; 8 bases map to TRBD1. Germline trimming cut 4 bases from V and 3 bases from J; bases unmatched to any gene: 8. Germline loops: CDR1 SGHDN, CDR2 FVKESK. The length of the CDR3 is 15 residues. CDR3 bases: TGTGCCAGCAGCCGCGGACAGGGTGTCTTCTACGAGCAGTACTTC. It is translated as CASSRGQGVFYEQYF.

The V and J genes are TRBV5-1 and TRBJ2-3; the match to TRBD1 covers 7 bases. The germline V gene encodes CDR1 SGHRS and CDR2 YFSETQ. This CDR3 is 15 amino acids long. Germline trimming cut 7 bases from V and 5 bases from J; bases unmatched to any gene: 13. The CDR3 reads CASGREGGWGDTQYF. CDR3 sequence (DNA): TGCGCCAGCGGACGAGAAGGGGGCTGGGGAGATACGCAGTATTTT. Drawing the rest from reference TRBV5-1 and TRBJ2-3, the complete variable domain is KAGVTQTPRYLIKTRGQQVTLSCSPISGHRSVSWYQQTPGQGLQFLFEYFSETQRNKGNFPGRFSGRQFSNSRSEMNVSTLELGDSALYLCASGREGGWGDTQYFGPGTRLTVL.

The chain links TRBV27 to TRBJ1-5; D is unresolved. Trimming stripped 6 bases from V and 6 bases from J, with 12 bases between. This CDR3 region has 13 residues. The germline V gene has CDR1 MNHEY and CDR2 SMNVEV (reference sequence). The CDR3 DNA follows: TGTGCCAGCAGCCGGACGGGAAGTCAGCCCCAGCATTTT. Translating gives CASSRTGSQPQHF.

V usage is TRBV19 and J usage is TRBJ2-7; 8 bases match TRBD2. Germline-derived CDR1 and CDR2 are LNHDA and SQIVND (reference sequence). V dropped 4 bases and J dropped 5; count of bases not matched to a gene: 10. This CDR3 comprises 15 residues. The CDR3 bases are TGTGCCAGTAGTACCCCCAGCGGGGGAATGGACGAGCAGTACTTC. Amino acid sequence: CASSTPSGGMDEQYF.

The chain has TRBV9 and TRBJ2-3; 9 positions match TRBD1. This CDR3 is 15 amino acids long. Germline V gene lookup returns CDR1 SGDLS and CDR2 YYNGEE. With V trimmed by 3 bases and J by 6 bases, 8 bases remained unmatched. In DNA form, the CDR3 reads TGTGCCAGCAGCGAGGGGACAGGGAACGGCGATACGCAGTATTTT. This gives the protein CASSEGTGNGDTQYF.

The V gene is TRBV6-5, the J gene TRBJ1-1; D call uncertain. The V end lost 5 bases, the J end lost 6 bases, and 7 bases lay between the germline ends. Germline V gene lookup returns CDR1 MNHEY and CDR2 SVGAGI. CDR3 length: 11 residues. CDR3: CASSIDSEAFF. The DNA of the CDR3 is TGTGCCAGCAGTATAGACTCTGAAGCTTTCTTT.

The chain combines TRBV5-1 with TRBJ1-2; 7 nucleotides align to TRBD1. Germline CDR1 reads SGHRS; CDR2 reads YFSETQ. Losses at the gene ends were 4 bases for V and 4 bases for J; bases not matched to a gene: 7. The CDR3 totals 14 residues. The CDR3 sequence is CASSNPGQFYGYTF. The CDR3 DNA is TGCGCCAGCAGCAACCCGGGACAGTTCTATGGCTACACCTTC.

The chain uses TRBV7-4 and TRBJ2-2; 7 bases align to TRBD1. CDR3 length: 17 amino acids. Germline assignment: CDR1 SGHVT and CDR2 SQSDAQ. Unmatched junction bases numbered 9, after V lost 4 bases and J lost 1 base. The CDR3: CASSWSTGLKNTGELFF. In DNA, the CDR3 is TGTGCCAGCAGCTGGTCGACAGGGTTAAAGAACACCGGGGAGCTGTTTTTT. The whole variable domain, filled in from reference TRBV7-4 and TRBJ2-2, reads GAGVSQSPRYKVAKRGRDVALRCDSISGHVTLYWYRQTLGQGSEVLTYSQSDAQRDKSGRPSGRFSAERPERSVSTLKIQRTEQGDSAVYLCASSWSTGLKNTGELFFGEGSRLTVL.

The chain has TRBV12-3 or TRBV12-4 and TRBJ1-4, with D possibly being TRBD1 (6 bases). Deletions cut 1 base from V and 9 bases from J, with 9 bases between. The CDR3 has 13 residues. The CDR3 reads CASSLGGTQKLFF. For the CDR3, the DNA is TGTGCCAGCAGTTTAGGTGGGACACAAAAACTGTTTTTT.

The chain uses TRBV19 and TRBJ1-6; 7 bases align to TRBD1. J gave up 5 bases and V 2 bases, and 6 bases lay outside the gene matches. This CDR3 comprises 16 residues. CDR1 and CDR2 from the germline V gene are LNHDA and SQIVND (reference sequence). CDR3 sequence reads: CASSIRGQSNNSPLHF. In DNA, the CDR3 is TGTGCCAGTAGTATACGGGGACAGTCCAATAATTCACCCCTCCACTTT.